Described below is a single T cell receptor (beta chain) sequence and its context. This clone has more than one count but fewer than ten. No antigen is known for it. No much larger clone exists at a distance of one base, and base qualities are not known. The library relied on the immunoSEQ multiplex PCR assay. For TCR sequencing, RNA was extracted from every sample and reverse transcribed into cDNA to serve as template. First-strand cDNA was synthesized with SuperScript III using a 2:1 mix of oligo-dT and random hexamers. A synthetic immune receptor repertoire was used to assess amplification bias, and residual bias was removed computationally. The original methods were these. After raw reads were preprocessed to remove errors, the CDR3 was defined following IMGT conventions as running from the conserved cysteine to phenylalanine. Clonality was computed by normalizing Shannon entropy by log2 of the number of productive unique TCRs and subtracting the result from 1. Whether scalp clones were CD4 or CD8 was inferred by matching scalp TCRbeta sequences against CD4 and CD8 repertoires sorted from blood. This immuneACCESS table, as held by TCRdb, lists in-frame sequences with V and J called but not all clones. Of the missing ones, under half trace to an unresolved V gene in checked studies; the others have no known cause. The V and J calls and the clone size are those of that table, but D and trimming were determined from the DNA. The sample data list approximately 30,000 clones, and 62% of these were observed just once. The ten top clones hold about a sixth of the sample.

From its cysteine to its phenylalanine, the CDR3 spans 12 amino acids. CDR3 DNA is the only sequence kept; it has 36 bases, read in frame from the first base. The V end loses 11 bases and the J end loses 1 base, and a stretch of 12 bases separates them. As encoded in the germline V gene, CDR1 is MDHEN while CDR2 is SYDVKM. The sample comes from a study of CD8+ T cells in alopecia areata (dated by TCRdb to 2016 to 2019). For the wider study: The study used high-throughput TCRbeta sequencing to examine T cell clonal expansion in alopecia areata, in both the C3H/HeJ mouse model and human patients. Human TCRbeta sequencing covered scalp tissue and sorted CD4+ and CD8+ peripheral blood T cells from patchy and totalis/universalis alopecia areata patients and healthy controls. Scalp clonality was compared among normal scalp (n=4), patchy alopecia areata scalp (n=8), and alopecia totalis/universalis scalp (n=8). RNA was obtained with the PAXgene miRNA kit for fixed scalp, the miRNeasy kit for PBMCs, and the RNeasy kit for mouse skin. immunoSEQ multiplex PCR using 35 Vbeta forward primers and 13 Jbeta reverse primers was used to amplify TCRbeta CDR3 regions. General conclusions and limits of the study: Shared TCR sequences between patients were less evident than in mice, which may be partly attributable to HLA diversity in the patient population. Scalp TCR repertoire analysis is complicated because resident alphabeta T cells in normal human skin are also sequenced, whereas mouse skin is dominated by gammadelta T cells. Lesional scalp, especially in alopecia totalis/universalis, showed higher clonality and more expanded CD8+ clones than normal scalp, suggesting antigenic drive.

From alopecia areata patients, peripheral blood was collected along with lesional scalp punch biopsies. PBMCs were separated by density centrifugation and stained for CD3, CD4 and CD8, after which CD4+ and CD8+ T cells were sorted on a FACSAria. The untreated alopecia areata patients were recruited through a multicenter biomarker study. In five patients from the biomarker study, blood CD8+ T cells were sorted further into NKG2D-low and NKG2D-high fractions. The sample comprised NKG2D-high CD8+ T cells sorted from blood. Taken with the paper, the label for cell subset or site translates to: sorted CD8+ NKG2D-high blood T cells. The sequence is built from TRBV28 and TRBJ2-7; the D gene identity is not certain. The origin of this receptor is a human donor with alopecia areata. The DNA is as follows: TGTGCCTCACTGGGCCGATCCTACGAGCAGTACTTC. Translated, it gives CASLGRSYEQYF.